The entry that follows covers one T cell receptor (beta chain) sequence. The data were obtained in a study of molecular identifiers for immune sequencing clone quantification. The germline CDR1 and CDR2 sequences are LGHNA and YSLEER. The V end lost 0 bases, the J end lost 0 bases, and 24 bases lay between the germline ends. This CDR3 region has 20 residues. TCRdb recomputed calls from the PCR reads with MiXCR, one row per CDR3 protein. The table includes approximately 680,000 distinct CDR3 sequences, about 25% detected once. The material sequenced was naive CD8+ T cells from blood, with Jurkat cell RNA spiked in. As for subset: FACS-sorted CD8+CD4-CCR7+CD45RA+ naive T cells. The source of this sequence is a human donor in good health. Some libraries in this study had Jurkat cell RNA spiked in. The V and J genes are TRBV4-3 and TRBJ2-7, with a possible D match to TRBD2 (6 bases). DNA for the CDR3: TGCGCCAGCAGCCAAGAACTGGTGGGTTTGGGTAGCGGTGCCTCCTACGAGCAGTACTTC. Protein: CASSQELVGLGSGASYEQYF.